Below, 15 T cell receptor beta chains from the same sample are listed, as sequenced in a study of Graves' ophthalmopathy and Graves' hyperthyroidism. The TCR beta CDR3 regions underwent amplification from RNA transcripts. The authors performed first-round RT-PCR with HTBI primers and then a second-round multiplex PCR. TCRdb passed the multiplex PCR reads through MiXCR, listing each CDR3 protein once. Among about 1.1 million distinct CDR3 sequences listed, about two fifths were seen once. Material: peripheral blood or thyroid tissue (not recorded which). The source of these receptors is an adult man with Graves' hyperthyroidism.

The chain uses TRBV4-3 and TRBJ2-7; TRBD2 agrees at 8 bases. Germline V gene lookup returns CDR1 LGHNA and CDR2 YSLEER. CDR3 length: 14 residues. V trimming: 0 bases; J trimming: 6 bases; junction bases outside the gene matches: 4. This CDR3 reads CASSQDRTSSEQYF. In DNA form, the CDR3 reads TGCGCCAGCAGCCAAGATAGGACTAGCTCCGAGCAGTACTTC.

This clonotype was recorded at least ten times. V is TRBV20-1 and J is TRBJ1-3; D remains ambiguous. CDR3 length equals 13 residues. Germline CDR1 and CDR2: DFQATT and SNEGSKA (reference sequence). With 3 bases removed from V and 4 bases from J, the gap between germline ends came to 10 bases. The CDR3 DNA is TGCAGTGCTAGGTTGGGAAGCGGAAACACCATATATTTT. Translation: CSARLGSGNTIYF.

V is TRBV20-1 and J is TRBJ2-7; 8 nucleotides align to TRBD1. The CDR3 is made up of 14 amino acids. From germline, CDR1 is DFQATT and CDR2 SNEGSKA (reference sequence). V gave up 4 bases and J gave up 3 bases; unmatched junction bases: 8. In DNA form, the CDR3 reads TGCAGTGCTAATAAGCGGACAGGGAGCTACGAGCAGTACTTC. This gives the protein CSANKRTGSYEQYF.

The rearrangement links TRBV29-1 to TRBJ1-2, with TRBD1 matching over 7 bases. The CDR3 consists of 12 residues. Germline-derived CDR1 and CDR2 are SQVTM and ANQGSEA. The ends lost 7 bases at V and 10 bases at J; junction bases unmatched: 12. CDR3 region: CSAGTDAFFYTF. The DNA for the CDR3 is TGCAGCGCTGGGACAGATGCCTTCTTCTACACCTTC.

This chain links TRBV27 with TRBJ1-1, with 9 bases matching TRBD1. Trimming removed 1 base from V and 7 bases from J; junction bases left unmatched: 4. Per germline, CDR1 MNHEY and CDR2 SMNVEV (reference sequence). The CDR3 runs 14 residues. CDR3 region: CASSLYTGGFEAFF. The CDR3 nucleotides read TGTGCCAGCAGTTTATATACAGGGGGCTTTGAAGCTTTCTTT.

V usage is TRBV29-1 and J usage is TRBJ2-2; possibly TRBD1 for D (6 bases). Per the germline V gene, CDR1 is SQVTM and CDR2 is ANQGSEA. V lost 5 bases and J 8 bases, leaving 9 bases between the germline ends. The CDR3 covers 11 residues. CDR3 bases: TGCAGCGTTACAGGGACAGGGGAGCTGTTTTTT. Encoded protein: CSVTGTGELFF.

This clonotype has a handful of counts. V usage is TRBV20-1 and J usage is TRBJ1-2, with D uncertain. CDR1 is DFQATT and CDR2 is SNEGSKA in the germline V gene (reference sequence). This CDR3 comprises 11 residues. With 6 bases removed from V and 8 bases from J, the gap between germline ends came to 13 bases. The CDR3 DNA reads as TGCAGTGCCCTAAACCACAAGGGCTACACCTTC. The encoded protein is CSALNHKGYTF.

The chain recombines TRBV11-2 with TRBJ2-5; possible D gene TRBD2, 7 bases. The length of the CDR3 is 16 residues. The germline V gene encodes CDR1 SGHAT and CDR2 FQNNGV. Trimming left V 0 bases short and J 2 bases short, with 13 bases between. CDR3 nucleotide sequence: TGTGCCAGCAGCTTAGAACGGGGGGCGGGACAAGAGACCCAGTACTTC. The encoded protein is CASSLERGAGQETQYF.

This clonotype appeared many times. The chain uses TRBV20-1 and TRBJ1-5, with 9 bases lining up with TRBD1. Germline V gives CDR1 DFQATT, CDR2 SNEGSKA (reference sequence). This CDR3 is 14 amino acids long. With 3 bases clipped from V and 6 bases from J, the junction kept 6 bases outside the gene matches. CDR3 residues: CSARDRGYLQPQHF. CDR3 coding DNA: TGCAGTGCTAGGGACAGGGGATACCTTCAGCCCCAGCATTTT.

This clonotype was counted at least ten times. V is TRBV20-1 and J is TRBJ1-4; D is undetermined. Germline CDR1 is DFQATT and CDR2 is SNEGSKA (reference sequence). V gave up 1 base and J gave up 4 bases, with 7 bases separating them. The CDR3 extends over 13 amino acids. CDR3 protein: CSARVTDNEKLFF. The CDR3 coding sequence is TGCAGTGCTAGAGTTACAGATAATGAAAAACTGTTTTTT.

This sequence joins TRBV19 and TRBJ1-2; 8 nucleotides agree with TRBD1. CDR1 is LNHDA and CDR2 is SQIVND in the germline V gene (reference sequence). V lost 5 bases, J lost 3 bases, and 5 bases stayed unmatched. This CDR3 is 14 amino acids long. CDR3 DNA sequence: TGTGCCAGTAGTCGACAGGGGTTCGACTATGGCTACACCTTC. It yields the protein CASSRQGFDYGYTF.

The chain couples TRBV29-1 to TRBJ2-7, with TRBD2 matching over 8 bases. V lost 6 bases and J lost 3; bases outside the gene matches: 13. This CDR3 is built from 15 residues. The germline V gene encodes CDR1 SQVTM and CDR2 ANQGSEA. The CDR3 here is CSVTLLSGTRYEQYF. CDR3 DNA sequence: TGCAGCGTCACCCTGCTTAGCGGGACCCGCTACGAGCAGTACTTC.

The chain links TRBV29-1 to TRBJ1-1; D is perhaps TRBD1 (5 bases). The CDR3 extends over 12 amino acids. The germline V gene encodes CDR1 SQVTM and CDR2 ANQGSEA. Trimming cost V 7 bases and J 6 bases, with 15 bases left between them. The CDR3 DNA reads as TGCAGCGCCCCGGGACCTAACCCTGAAGCTTTCTTT. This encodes CSAPGPNPEAFF.

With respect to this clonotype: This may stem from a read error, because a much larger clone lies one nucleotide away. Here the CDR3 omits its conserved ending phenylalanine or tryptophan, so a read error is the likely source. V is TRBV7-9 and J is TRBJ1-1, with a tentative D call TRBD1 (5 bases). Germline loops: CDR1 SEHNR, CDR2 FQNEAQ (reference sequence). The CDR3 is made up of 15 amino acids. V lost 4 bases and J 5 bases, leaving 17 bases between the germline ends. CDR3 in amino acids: CASSSTDSLYTEAFL. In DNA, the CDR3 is TGTGCCAGCAGCTCAACTGACAGTCTCTATACTGAAGCTTTCCTT.

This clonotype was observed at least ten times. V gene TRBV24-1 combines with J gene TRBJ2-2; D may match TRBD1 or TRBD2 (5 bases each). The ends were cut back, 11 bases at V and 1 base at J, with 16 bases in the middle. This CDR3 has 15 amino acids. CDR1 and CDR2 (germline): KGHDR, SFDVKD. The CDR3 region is CAIRRGRENTGELFF. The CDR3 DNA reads TGTGCCATCAGACGGGGACGGGAGAACACCGGGGAGCTGTTTTTT.